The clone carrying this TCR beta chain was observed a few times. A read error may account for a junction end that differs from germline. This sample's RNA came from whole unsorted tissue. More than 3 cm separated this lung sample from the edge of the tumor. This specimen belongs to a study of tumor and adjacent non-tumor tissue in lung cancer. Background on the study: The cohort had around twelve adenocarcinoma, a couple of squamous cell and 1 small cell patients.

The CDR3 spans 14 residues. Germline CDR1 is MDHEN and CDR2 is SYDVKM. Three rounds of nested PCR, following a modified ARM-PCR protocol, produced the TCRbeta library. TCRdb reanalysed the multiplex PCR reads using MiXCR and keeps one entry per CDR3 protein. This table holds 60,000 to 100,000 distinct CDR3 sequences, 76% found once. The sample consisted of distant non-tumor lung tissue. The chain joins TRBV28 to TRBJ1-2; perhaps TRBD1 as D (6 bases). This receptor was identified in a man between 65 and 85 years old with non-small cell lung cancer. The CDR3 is CVSGRRGFNYGYTF. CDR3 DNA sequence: TGTGTCAGCGGACGAAGGGGGTTTAACTATGGCTACACCTTC.